This TCR beta chain was recorded in a study of OX40 agonist ivuxolimab in advanced cancers. Study-wide background: A diagnosis of hepatocellular carcinoma, melanoma, renal cell or head and neck cancer was present in dose-escalation patients. Whole-study results and caveats: Several nonresponders also turned out to have low normalized T-cell clonal expansion. Researchers report that CD8+ T cells had, on average, more expanded clones than CD4+.

It was autoimmune disease history or systemic immunosuppression that excluded patients. Germline CDR1 KGHSH, CDR2 LQKENI. The CDR3 runs 15 residues. V was clipped by 2 bases and J by 2 bases, with 9 bases between them. This clone has just one count. Its antigen is currently unknown. Assay used: immunoSEQ multiplex PCR; TCRdb lists only in-frame clones, some missing. There are more than 60,000 clones in the sample; about 86% occur only once, and approximately 1.1% lies in the top ten. This chain connects TRBV18 to TRBJ1-4; D may be TRBD1 (5 bases). The sequencing used CD4+ or CD8+ T cells sorted from blood, collected in a trial of the OX40 agonist ivuxolimab. This receptor was taken from an adult with an advanced solid tumor such as melanoma, head and neck, liver or kidney cancer. The CDR3 spells CASSPGQTTNEKLFF. CDR3 DNA sequence: TGTGCCAGCTCACCAGGACAAACGACTAATGAAAAACTGTTTTTT. Combining the CDR3 with reference TRBV18 and TRBJ1-4 gives the whole variable domain NAGVMQNPRHLVRRRGQEARLRCSPMKGHSHVYWYRQLPEEGLKFMVYLQKENIIDESGMPKERFSAEFPKEGPSILRIQQVVRGDSAAYFCASSPGQTTNEKLFFGSGTQLSVL.